The 16 T cell receptor beta chains presented below share a single source sample, sequenced in a study of blood T cells in healthy people across ages. Through a sample-barcoded 5' primer and a J-beta primer mix, a second PCR was run for roughly 6 to 11 cycles. TCRdb reprocessed the 5' RACE reads with MiXCR, giving one entry per CDR3 protein. The repertoire holds 800,000 to 950,000 distinct CDR3 sequences, with roughly 40% as singletons. Sequences were obtained from blood. The receptor set was obtained from a man aged 18 to 30 in good health.

This chain uses TRBV4-1 with TRBJ2-1, with D hard to call. The V gene's germline CDR1 is MGHRA and CDR2 YSYEKL. V was cut by 1 base and J by 13 bases, with 14 bases left in between. There are 13 residues in the CDR3. The DNA for the CDR3 is TGCGCCAGCAGCCAAGTACTCACTAAACTCCAGTTCTTC. This encodes CASSQVLTKLQFF.

V and J are TRBV11-2 and TRBJ2-5; tentatively, D is TRBD1 (5 bases). V was shortened by 2 bases and J by 0 bases, with 13 bases between the two germline ends. The germline V gene encodes CDR1 SGHAT and CDR2 FQNNGV. The CDR3 has 16 residues. CDR3 sequence: CASSLTQRQYQETQYF. Here the CDR3 DNA reads TGTGCCAGCAGCTTAACCCAGCGACAGTACCAAGAGACCCAGTACTTC.

Many counts were recorded for this clonotype. The rearrangement links TRBV6-2 or TRBV6-3 to TRBJ1-2, with 9 positions matching TRBD1. There are 18 residues in the CDR3. Trimming took 2 bases from V and 1 from J; bases not matched to a gene: 11. From germline, CDR1 is MNHEY and CDR2 SVGEGT. In nucleotides, the CDR3 is TGTGCCAGCAGTTACACCTTGGACAGGGGCGACTATAACTATGGCTACACCTTC. Its translation is CASSYTLDRGDYNYGYTF.

The genes are TRBV12-3 or TRBV12-4 and TRBJ2-7, with D hard to call. The CDR3 has 15 amino acids. V lost 6 bases, J lost 0 bases, and 15 bases lay in between. CDR3 DNA sequence: TGTGCCAGCAGCCCGGACGGAGAAATCTCCTACGAGCAGTACTTC. As protein: CASSPDGEISYEQYF.

This sequence joins TRBV6-4 and TRBJ2-1, with D perhaps TRBD1 or TRBD2 (5 bases each). CDR3 size: 15 residues. Trimming shortened V by 2 bases and J by 0 bases, and 8 bases separated the two germline ends. The germline gives CDR1 MRHNA, CDR2 SNTAGT. Here the CDR3 reads CASSDERGSYNEQFF. The DNA of the CDR3 is TGTGCCAGCAGTGACGAGAGGGGCTCCTACAATGAGCAGTTCTTC.

The table lists this clonotype with many counts. The chain uses TRBV7-2 and TRBJ2-1; D unclear. The CDR3 length is 15 residues. Deletions cut 4 bases from V and 6 bases from J, with 16 bases between. Germline V CDR1 and CDR2: SGHTA, FQGNSA. CDR3 DNA: TGTGCCAGCAGCTCCGGGTCAATCTCAGGCAATGAGCAGTTCTTC. Translation gives CASSSGSISGNEQFF.

A few counts support this clonotype. The genes are TRBV9 and TRBJ2-1; 9 nucleotides agree with TRBD1. With 4 bases clipped from V and 4 bases from J, the junction kept 6 bases outside the gene matches. Looked up from germline, CDR1 is SGDLS and CDR2 is YYNGEE. The CDR3 contains 15 residues. The CDR3 DNA is TGTGCCAGCAGCACGGGACAGGGATTTTACAATGAGCAGTTCTTC. It codes for CASSTGQGFYNEQFF.

The chain combines TRBV4-2 with TRBJ2-3; D gene ambiguous. CDR3 size: 14 residues. The ends were cut back, 3 bases at V and 6 bases at J, with 13 bases in the middle. The germline V gene encodes CDR1 LGHNA and CDR2 YNFKEQ. The CDR3 here is CASSQSGKTDTQYF. The CDR3 DNA reads as TGTGCCAGCAGCCAGTCAGGAAAGACGGATACGCAGTATTTT.

V usage is TRBV20-1 and J usage is TRBJ2-3; D unresolved. Germline CDR1 reads DFQATT; CDR2 reads SNEGSKA (reference sequence). Trimming took off 8 bases at V and 1 base at J, with 16 bases between the two ends. The CDR3 totals 14 residues. The chain's CDR3 is CSTLTFGRTDTQYF. Written as DNA, the CDR3 is TGCAGTACCCTCACTTTTGGCCGCACAGATACGCAGTATTTT.

This clonotype showed up just a few times. The genes are TRBV6-5 and TRBJ1-6; 7 bases line up with TRBD1. This CDR3 comprises 16 residues. V lost 0 bases to trimming and J lost 6 bases; unmatched junction nucleotides: 5. Germline V gene sequence: CDR1 MNHEY, CDR2 SVGAGI. CDR3: CASSYSTGRANSPLHF. The CDR3, as DNA: TGTGCCAGCAGTTACTCGACAGGGAGGGCTAATTCACCCCTCCACTTT.

The chain employs TRBV6-5 and TRBJ2-1, with D unresolved. This CDR3 has 14 amino acids. Germline CDR1 and CDR2: MNHEY and SVGAGI. V was pared by 5 bases and J by 5 bases, with 13 bases between. The CDR3 loop reads CASSDVHANNEQFF. CDR3 DNA sequence: TGTGCCAGCAGTGACGTGCACGCAAACAATGAGCAGTTCTTC.

The rearrangement links TRBV18 to TRBJ2-6; 8 positions agree with TRBD1. Looked up from germline, CDR1 is KGHSH and CDR2 is LQKENI. This CDR3 has 18 amino acids. Germline trimming cut 3 bases from V and 0 bases from J; bases unmatched to any gene: 7. The DNA of the CDR3 is TGTGCCAGCTCACCGAACAGGGGGGCCACCTCTGGGGCCAACGTCCTGACTTTC. Translated, it gives CASSPNRGATSGANVLTF.

The chain couples TRBV25-1 to TRBJ2-3; D may be TRBD2 (5 bases). CDR1 is MGHDK and CDR2 is SYGVNS in the germline V gene. The CDR3 is made up of 19 amino acids. The ends were cut back, 3 bases at V and 3 bases at J, with 25 bases in the middle. The CDR3 DNA follows: TGTGCCAGCAGTGATTTAAGGGCCGAGGACTCGCCCCGGACAGATACGCAGTATTTT. It is translated as CASSDLRAEDSPRTDTQYF. Together with reference TRBV25-1 and TRBJ2-3, the CDR3 gives the full variable domain: EADIYQTPRYLVIGTGKKITLECSQTMGHDKMYWYQQDPGMELHLIHYSYGVNSTEKGDLSSESTVSRIRTEHFPLTLESARPSHTSQYLCASSDLRAEDSPRTDTQYFGPGTRLTVL.

The chain links TRBV20-1 to TRBJ2-5; D is possibly TRBD1 or TRBD2 (6 bases each). V lost 5 bases, J lost 11 bases, and 27 bases lay in between. The CDR3 contains 15 residues. Germline assignment: CDR1 DFQATT and CDR2 SNEGSKA (reference sequence). The CDR3 region is CSAGPGQSTTGEQYF. CDR3 DNA: TGCAGTGCTGGACCCGGACAGTCCACGACGGGGGAGCAGTACTTC.

This chain links TRBV10-3 with TRBJ2-2, with 13 bases fitting TRBD2. J was trimmed by 0 bases and V by 7 bases; bases with no gene match: 5. The germline V gene encodes CDR1 ENHRY and CDR2 SYGVKD. This CDR3 contains 17 residues. The CDR3 spells CAITETSGGTNTGELFF. For the CDR3, the DNA is TGTGCCATCACCGAGACTAGCGGGGGGACGAACACCGGGGAGCTGTTTTTT.

The gene calls are TRBV4-3 and TRBJ1-1, with 7 nucleotides matching TRBD1. Germline values: CDR1 LGHNA, CDR2 YSLEER. The CDR3 extends over 16 amino acids. The V gene end was trimmed by 0 bases and the J gene end by 6 bases; junction bases not matched to a gene: 10. For the CDR3, the DNA is TGCGCCAGCAGCCAAGAAATAGGGACAGTGGGCGCTGAAGCTTTCTTT. Its translation: CASSQEIGTVGAEAFF.